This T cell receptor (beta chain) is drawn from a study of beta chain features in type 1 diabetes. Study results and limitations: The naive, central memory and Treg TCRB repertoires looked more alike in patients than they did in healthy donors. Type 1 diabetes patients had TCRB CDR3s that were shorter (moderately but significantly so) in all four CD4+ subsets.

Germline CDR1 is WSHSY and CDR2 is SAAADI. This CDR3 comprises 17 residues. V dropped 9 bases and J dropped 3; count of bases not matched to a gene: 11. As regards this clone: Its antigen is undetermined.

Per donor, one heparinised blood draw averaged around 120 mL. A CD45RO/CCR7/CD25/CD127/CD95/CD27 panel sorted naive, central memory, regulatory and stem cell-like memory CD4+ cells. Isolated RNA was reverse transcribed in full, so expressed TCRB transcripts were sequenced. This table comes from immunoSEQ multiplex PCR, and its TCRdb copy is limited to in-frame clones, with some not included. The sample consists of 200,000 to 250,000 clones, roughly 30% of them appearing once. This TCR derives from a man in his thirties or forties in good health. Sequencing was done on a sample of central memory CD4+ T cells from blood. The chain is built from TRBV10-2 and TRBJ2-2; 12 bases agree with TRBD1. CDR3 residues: CARPGQGAENHTGELFF. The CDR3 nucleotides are TGCGCCAGGCCGGGACAGGGGGCGGAAAATCACACCGGGGAGCTGTTTTTT.